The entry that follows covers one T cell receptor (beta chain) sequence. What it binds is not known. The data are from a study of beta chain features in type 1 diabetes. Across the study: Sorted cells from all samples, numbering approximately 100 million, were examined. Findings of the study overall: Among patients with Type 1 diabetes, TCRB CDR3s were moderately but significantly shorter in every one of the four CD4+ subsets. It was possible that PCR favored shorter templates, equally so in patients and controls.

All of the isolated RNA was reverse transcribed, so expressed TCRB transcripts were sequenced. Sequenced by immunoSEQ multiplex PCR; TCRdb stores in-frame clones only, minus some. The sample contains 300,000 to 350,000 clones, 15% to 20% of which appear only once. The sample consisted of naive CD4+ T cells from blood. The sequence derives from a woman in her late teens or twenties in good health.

The CDR3 DNA reads as TGTGCCTGGACCGTGTCTGGAAACACCATATATTTT. Its translation: CAWTVSGNTIYF. The V call is TRBV30, the J call TRBJ1-3; D unclear. V dropped 4 bases and J dropped 1 base, with 5 bases sitting between them. The germline gives CDR1 GTSNPN, CDR2 SVGIG (reference sequence). The CDR3 sequence is 12 residues long.